Below are 32 T cell receptor beta chains sequenced from a single sample in a study of control samples from healthy donors and cancer patients. Only in-frame clones appear in the TCRdb table, and some are missing; sequencing was by immunoSEQ multiplex PCR. Of about 80,000 clones in the sample, approximately 80% are singletons; the top ten hold approximately 10%. The sequencing sample was made of PBMCs. Every receptor here comes from a man aged 55 to 70 with head and neck cancer.

The J gene is TRBJ2-2, the V gene TRBV7-9; 9 nucleotides agree with TRBD1. CDR3 length equals 15 residues. V dropped 1 base and J dropped 5; count of bases not matched to a gene: 2. Germline CDR1 is SEHNR and CDR2 is FQNEAQ (reference sequence). As DNA, the CDR3 is TGTGCCAGCAGCTTAGACAGGGGGCTGACCGGGGAGCTGTTTTTT. Protein sequence: CASSLDRGLTGELFF.

This chain uses TRBV30 with TRBJ1-1; D gene ambiguous. The germline V gene encodes CDR1 GTSNPN and CDR2 SVGIG (reference sequence). Trimming shortened V by 1 base and J by 0 bases, and 6 bases separated the two germline ends. The CDR3 has 13 amino acids. For the CDR3, the DNA is TGTGCCTGGAGTGGGCGGTTGAACACTGAAGCTTTCTTT. This codes for CAWSGRLNTEAFF. The whole variable domain, remainder taken from reference TRBV30 and TRBJ1-1, is SQTIHQWPATLVQPVGSPLSLECTVEGTSNPNLYWYRQAAGRGLQLLFYSVGIGQISSEVPQNLSASRPQDRQFILSSKKLLLSDSGFYLCAWSGRLNTEAFFGQGTRLTVV.

J is TRBJ2-1 and V is TRBV5-1; TRBD2 agrees at 10 bases. J was trimmed by 0 bases and V by 5 bases; bases with no gene match: 11. The CDR3 totals 18 residues. Germline V gene lookup returns CDR1 SGHRS and CDR2 YFSETQ. DNA for the CDR3: TGCGCCAGCAGAGCCGGGACTAGCGTTACGAGCTCCTACAATGAGCAGTTCTTC. Residues: CASRAGTSVTSSYNEQFF.

J is TRBJ2-1 and V is TRBV7-9; unclear D gene. V lost 3 bases, J lost 9 bases, and 24 bases lay in between. Germline V gives CDR1 SEHNR, CDR2 FQNEAQ (reference sequence). This CDR3 has 17 residues. The CDR3 here is CASSLGTLSTSHGEQFF. CDR3 sequence (DNA): TGTGCCAGCAGCTTGGGCACATTATCAACCAGCCATGGTGAGCAGTTCTTC.

This clone was seen more than once but under ten times. The chain uses TRBV2 and TRBJ1-1; D not certain. This CDR3 comprises 13 residues. V shed 5 bases and J shed 5 bases, with 12 bases lying between them. Germline CDR1 SNHLY, CDR2 FYNNEI. This chain's CDR3 is CASSRVGWTEAFF. CDR3 bases: TGTGCCAGCAGTCGGGTCGGGTGGACTGAAGCTTTCTTT.

V and J are TRBV5-5 and TRBJ1-4; tentative D call: TRBD1 (5 bases). The germline V and J ends were trimmed by 6 bases and 8 bases, with 17 bases remaining between them. Germline assignment: CDR1 SGHKS and CDR2 YYEKEE (reference sequence). The CDR3 spans 14 residues. CDR3 protein: CASKLGRGREKLFF. The CDR3, as DNA: TGTGCCAGCAAACTTGGGCGGGGACGAGAAAAACTGTTTTTT.

The chain links TRBV27 to TRBJ1-5; D unresolved. Germline V gene sequence: CDR1 MNHEY, CDR2 SMNVEV (reference sequence). The CDR3 runs to 13 residues. V lost 5 bases and J lost 7, with 12 bases in between. The CDR3 nucleotides read TGTGCCAGCAGTGCTTGGATGGAACAGCCCCAGCATTTT. Protein: CASSAWMEQPQHF.

V is TRBV10-3 and J is TRBJ2-5; D unclear. The length of the CDR3 is 12 residues. The germline V and J ends were trimmed by 4 bases and 2 bases, with 5 bases remaining between them. CDR1 is ENHRY and CDR2 is SYGVKD in the germline V gene. The CDR3 bases are TGTGCCATCAGTGCCCCACAAGAGACCCAGTACTTC. As protein: CAISAPQETQYF.

The rearrangement joins TRBV25-1 to TRBJ2-3; 8 nucleotides align to TRBD2. The CDR3 sequence is 14 residues long. Trimming took 3 bases from V and 2 from J; bases not matched to a gene: 1. Germline V gives CDR1 MGHDK, CDR2 SYGVNS. The CDR3 sequence is CASSEREATDTQYF. In DNA, the CDR3 is TGTGCCAGCAGTGAGCGGGAGGCCACAGATACGCAGTATTTT.

V is TRBV3-1 (or the pseudogene TRBV3-2) and J is TRBJ2-5; D uncertain. The CDR3 totals 12 residues. Trimming stripped 4 bases from V and 5 bases from J, with 8 bases between. Germline V gives CDR1 LGHDT, CDR2 YNNKEL (reference sequence). The CDR3 DNA reads as TGTGCCAGCAGCCCGCGGTGGGAGACCCAGTACTTC. It specifies CASSPRWETQYF.

This CDR3 is CASSSHSSGANVLTF. The CDR3 DNA reads TGCGCCAGCAGCTCCCACTCCTCTGGGGCCAACGTCCTGACTTTC. The chain recombines TRBV5-1 with TRBJ2-6; D gene ambiguous. The CDR3 loop spans 15 amino acids. Germline assignment: CDR1 SGHRS and CDR2 YFSETQ. Trimming took off 3 bases at V and 0 bases at J, with 7 bases between the two ends.

The chain carries TRBV30 and TRBJ1-2; D remains unclear. Trimming shortened V by 2 bases and J by 0 bases, and 10 bases separated the two germline ends. The CDR3 covers 14 residues. CDR1 GTSNPN and CDR2 SVGIG come from the germline V gene (reference sequence). The CDR3 nucleotides read TGTGCCTGGAGTCGGTTAAGGGCTAACTATGGCTACACCTTC. As protein: CAWSRLRANYGYTF. Variable domain in full (rest from reference TRBV30 and TRBJ1-2): SQTIHQWPATLVQPVGSPLSLECTVEGTSNPNLYWYRQAAGRGLQLLFYSVGIGQISSEVPQNLSASRPQDRQFILSSKKLLLSDSGFYLCAWSRLRANYGYTFGSGTRLTVV.

CDR3 region: CASTLGTSGSYEQYF. For the CDR3, the DNA is TGTGCCAGCACCCTGGGGACTAGCGGTTCCTACGAGCAGTACTTC. The chain carries TRBV2 and TRBJ2-7, with 11 bases aligning to TRBD2. The V gene's germline CDR1 is SNHLY and CDR2 FYNNEI. The trim removed 7 bases at V and 1 base at J, leaving 6 bases unmatched. CDR3 size: 15 residues.

In its sample, this clone was seen once. The genes are TRBV19 and TRBJ2-1; D is unclear. CDR3 length: 15 residues. Germline V gene data show CDR1 as LNHDA and CDR2 as SQIVND (reference sequence). V lost 6 bases, J lost 0 bases, and 12 bases lay in between. CDR3 sequence: CASSPTHSSYNEQFF. The CDR3 coding sequence is TGTGCCAGTAGCCCGACTCATAGCTCCTACAATGAGCAGTTCTTC.

The CDR3 coding sequence is TGTGCCAGCAGCCCCGGGGGGACCCACGAGCAGTACTTC. It translates to CASSPGGTHEQYF. This rearrangement joins TRBV9 to TRBJ2-7; 7 bases are a match to TRBD2. J was trimmed by 5 bases and V by 4 bases; bases with no gene match: 6. There are 13 residues in the CDR3. The germline gives CDR1 SGDLS, CDR2 YYNGEE.

This chain joins TRBV6-5 and TRBJ1-6; tentatively, D is TRBD1 (6 bases). CDR1 is MNHEY, CDR2 SVGAGI, per germline. Deletions cut 6 bases from V and 5 bases from J, with 8 bases between. The length of the CDR3 is 13 residues. DNA of the CDR3: TGTGCCAGCAGAGGGGGAAATAATTCACCCCTCCACTTT. Residues: CASRGGNNSPLHF.

This clone was detected once. The chain uses TRBV5-1 and TRBJ1-2; D unclear. The CDR3 is 13 amino acids. The V gene lost 0 bases and the J gene lost 7 bases, with 10 bases spanning the gap. Germline-derived CDR1 and CDR2 are SGHRS and YFSETQ. The CDR3 sequence is CASSLEASLGYTF. The CDR3 DNA reads as TGCGCCAGCAGCTTGGAGGCTTCTCTTGGCTACACCTTC.

The genes are TRBV27 and TRBJ2-3, with 10 bases lining up with TRBD2. Germline CDR1 is MNHEY and CDR2 is SMNVEV (reference sequence). CDR3 size: 16 residues. The ends lost 5 bases at V and 5 bases at J; junction bases unmatched: 10. CDR3 in amino acids: CASSPLSSGRLDTQYF. Written as DNA, the CDR3 is TGTGCCAGCAGTCCCCTATCTAGCGGGAGATTAGATACGCAGTATTTT.

This chain joins TRBV6-5 and TRBJ1-3; D call uncertain. The CDR3 totals 12 residues. Trimming stripped 8 bases from V and 2 bases from J, with 7 bases between. Germline V gene sequence: CDR1 MNHEY, CDR2 SVGAGI. Here the CDR3 reads CASGSTGNTIYF. DNA of the CDR3: TGTGCCAGCGGCTCGACTGGAAACACCATATATTTT.

This rearrangement joins TRBV24-1 to TRBJ1-5; no reliable D call. There are 13 residues in the CDR3. The V end lost 3 bases, the J end lost 7 bases, and 9 bases lay between the germline ends. Per germline, CDR1 KGHDR and CDR2 SFDVKD. The CDR3, as DNA: TGTGCCACCAGTGATGACGGGAACCAGCCCCAGCATTTT. Translation gives CATSDDGNQPQHF.

The V and J genes are TRBV6-4 and TRBJ2-2; D is unresolved. Trimming cost V 3 bases and J 2 bases, with 7 bases left between them. Germline CDR1 MRHNA, CDR2 SNTAGT. This CDR3 is built from 14 residues. Written as DNA, the CDR3 is TGTGCCAGCAGTGAGATGACTAACACCGGGGAGCTGTTTTTT. This codes for CASSEMTNTGELFF.

J is TRBJ2-7 and V is TRBV11-2; D may be TRBD2 (5 bases). The germline CDR1 and CDR2 sequences are SGHAT and FQNNGV. This CDR3 spans 14 amino acids. V was cut by 7 bases and J by 4 bases, with 17 bases left in between. The CDR3 DNA sequence: TGTGCCAGCACCACTGCGGGCTCTTTTTACGAGCAGTACTTC. It translates to CASTTAGSFYEQYF.

The chain combines TRBV9 with TRBJ2-3, with D unclear. Deletions cut 4 bases from V and 6 bases from J, with 9 bases between. The CDR3 extends over 12 amino acids. CDR1 and CDR2 from the germline V gene are SGDLS and YYNGEE. The CDR3 protein is CASSRVADTQYF. As DNA, the CDR3 is TGTGCCAGCAGCCGAGTGGCCGATACGCAGTATTTT.

The chain links TRBV7-9 to TRBJ2-2, with a tentative D call TRBD2 (5 bases). The CDR3 sequence is 15 residues long. The V gene's germline CDR1 is SEHNR and CDR2 FQNEAQ (reference sequence). The germline V and J ends were trimmed by 2 bases and 0 bases, with 7 bases remaining between them. The CDR3 region is CASSLRTPNTGELFF. DNA for the CDR3: TGTGCCAGCAGCTTACGGACTCCGAACACCGGGGAGCTGTTTTTT. Looking up the rest from reference TRBV7-9 and TRBJ2-2 gives the full variable domain: DTGVSQNPRHKITKRGQNVTFRCDPISEHNRLYWYRQTLGQGPEFLTYFQNEAQLEKSRLLSDRFSAERPKGSFSTLEIQRTEQGDSAMYLCASSLRTPNTGELFFGEGSRLTVL.

The chain couples TRBV6-5 to TRBJ2-2, with 7 bases identical to TRBD2. The length of the CDR3 is 15 residues. V was clipped by 0 bases and J by 6 bases; unmatched bases: 4. Germline lookup yields CDR1 MNHEY and CDR2 SVGAGI. CDR3 protein: CASSYSSAGAGELFF. Here the CDR3 DNA reads TGTGCCAGCAGTTACTCGAGTGCGGGGGCCGGGGAGCTGTTTTTT.

The chain has TRBV19 and TRBJ2-2; 10 nucleotides agree with TRBD2. The germline V gene has CDR1 LNHDA and CDR2 SQIVND (reference sequence). The CDR3 extends over 18 amino acids. With V trimmed by 7 bases and J by 5 bases, 16 bases remained unmatched. The chain's CDR3 is CASTSGLAGGSRTGELFF. The CDR3 coding sequence is TGTGCCAGTACCTCTGGGTTAGCGGGAGGCTCGAGGACCGGGGAGCTGTTTTTT.

The V and J genes are TRBV27 and TRBJ2-7, with 7 bases identical to TRBD2. CDR1 is MNHEY and CDR2 is SMNVEV in the germline V gene (reference sequence). V lost 8 bases and J lost 7; bases outside the gene matches: 11. This CDR3 has 13 residues. The CDR3 DNA is TGTGCCAGCTCCCGCGGCGGGAGACGAGAGCAGTACTTC. Its protein is CASSRGGRREQYF.

The rearrangement joins TRBV28 to TRBJ1-4; D unclear. Germline values: CDR1 MDHEN, CDR2 SYDVKM. The germline V and J ends were trimmed by 6 bases and 0 bases, with 8 bases remaining between them. The CDR3 extends over 14 amino acids. The CDR3, as DNA: TGTGCCAGCAGCCTAGTTGCAACTAATGAAAAACTGTTTTTT. Translating gives CASSLVATNEKLFF. Supplemented by reference TRBV28 and TRBJ1-4, the full variable domain reads DVKVTQSSRYLVKRTGEKVFLECVQDMDHENMFWYRQDPGLGLRLIYFSYDVKMKEKGDIPEGYSVSREKKERFSLILESASTNQTSMYLCASSLVATNEKLFFGSGTQLSVL.

This clone was recorded once. The genes are TRBV25-1 and TRBJ2-7; TRBD2 might be the D (5 bases). Trimming shortened V by 3 bases and J by 8 bases, and 17 bases separated the two germline ends. Germline V gives CDR1 MGHDK, CDR2 SYGVNS. The CDR3 loop spans 14 amino acids. Here the CDR3 reads CASSDGGSKPQQYF. The DNA of the CDR3 is TGTGCCAGCAGTGATGGTGGGAGTAAGCCCCAGCAGTACTTC.

V gene TRBV18 combines with J gene TRBJ1-1; TRBD1 matches 10 bases. Trimming removed 4 bases from V and 5 bases from J; junction bases left unmatched: 10. The CDR3 is 16 residues long. CDR1 and CDR2 from the germline V gene are KGHSH and LQKENI. CDR3 in DNA: TGTGCCAGCTCACGCTCGACAGGGGGCCTCGGTACTGAAGCTTTCTTT. Its translation: CASSRSTGGLGTEAFF.

The sample holds a few counts of this clone. V gene TRBV4-1 combines with J gene TRBJ2-7, with 14 positions matching TRBD2. Germline CDR1 and CDR2: MGHRA and YSYEKL. The V gene end was trimmed by 0 bases and the J gene end by 3 bases; junction bases not matched to a gene: 16. CDR3 length equals 21 residues. Here the CDR3 reads CASSQDLGTSGRFSRGYEQYF. The CDR3 bases are TGCGCCAGCAGCCAAGATTTAGGGACTAGCGGGAGATTTTCAAGGGGCTACGAGCAGTACTTC.

This clone showed up just a few times. This sequence joins TRBV18 and TRBJ2-7; D tentatively reads TRBD1 or TRBD2 (5 bases each). CDR3 length: 12 amino acids. The V gene's germline CDR1 is KGHSH and CDR2 LQKENI. Trimming cost V 3 bases and J 9 bases, with 12 bases left between them. In DNA, the CDR3 is TGTGCCAGCTCACCCGGACACGGAGGGCAGTACTTC. Translation gives CASSPGHGGQYF.